This TCR beta chain was captured by sequencing in a study of T cells in Graves' hyperthyroidism and ophthalmopathy. This clonotype appeared a few times. V was clipped by 6 bases and J by 5 bases, with 10 bases between them. Germline V gene data show CDR1 as SGHTA and CDR2 as FQGNSA. The CDR3 spans 13 residues. Exclusions: uncontrolled infection, other autoimmune disease, pregnancy, lactation. It was RNA transcripts that yielded the amplified TCR beta CDR3 regions. HTBI primers were employed in a first-round RT-PCR of the TCR CDR3. TCRdb called the multiplex PCR reads again in MiXCR, with one record for every CDR3 protein. Of 500,000 to 600,000 distinct CDR3 sequences in the sample, 20% are singletons; the top ten hold about 50%.

The sequencing input was blood. The receptor was derived from a middle-aged man with Graves' ophthalmopathy. The rearrangement links TRBV7-2 to TRBJ2-2; D ambiguous. CDR3 nucleotide sequence: TGTGCCAGCAGTTTATCACGGACCGGGGAGCTGTTTTTT. This encodes CASSLSRTGELFF.